Below, one T cell receptor beta chain is given with its context. This entry belongs to a study of T cells in Graves' hyperthyroidism and ophthalmopathy. V lost 5 bases to trimming and J lost 4 bases, with 20 bases between them. Per germline, CDR1 DFQATT and CDR2 SNEGSKA (reference sequence). The CDR3 has 15 residues. From RNA transcripts, TCR beta CDR3 regions were amplified. HTBI primers were the set used in a first-round RT-PCR of the TCR CDR3. TCRdb re-analysed the multiplex PCR reads in MiXCR, keeping a single row per CDR3 protein. The table includes hundreds of thousands of distinct CDR3 sequences, over 35% detected once.

J is TRBJ1-1 and V is TRBV20-1; D perhaps matches TRBD1 (5 bases). The TCR comes from a man in his late teens or twenties with Graves' hyperthyroidism. Sequenced sample: blood. CDR3 in DNA: TGCAGTGCTCCCCCTTTCGCGGGGGATAGCACTGAAGCTTTCTTT. Protein sequence: CSAPPFAGDSTEAFF.